A selection of T cell receptor beta chains follows, all from one sample in a study of shared clonotypes between healthy human individuals. TCRdb's copy holds only in-frame clones and misses some; the assay was immunoSEQ multiplex PCR. The repertoire holds a few million clones, with 90% to 95% as singletons. Sequencing was done on a sample of naive CD4+ T cells sorted from blood. The receptors shown here come from a man between 18 and 29 years old in good health. CDR3s include the opening cysteine and the closing phenylalanine or tryptophan. Fields, in order: clone size, D gene, V gene, J gene, CDR3 DNA, CDR3 protein. A D gene is named only where the DNA matches it firmly. The size field is filled for only some rows; it gives once, few, many or a size class.

.,.,TRBV9,TRBJ2-5,TGTGCCAGCAGTCCGGGACTCCGGGAGGAGACCCAGTACTTC,CASSPGLREETQYF
once,TRBD1,TRBV5-6,TRBJ2-2,TGTGCCAGCAGCCTAGACAGGGAAGGGTCCACCGGGGAGCTGTTTTTT,CASSLDREGSTGELFF
.,TRBD2,TRBV5-1,TRBJ2-5,TGCGCCAGCAGCTCCGACGGGACTAGACGAGAGACCCAGTACTTC,CASSSDGTRRETQYF
.,TRBD2,TRBV28,TRBJ2-7,TGTGCCAGCAGTCAGGGACTAGCATACGAGCAGTACTTC,CASSQGLAYEQYF
.,.,TRBV4-1,TRBJ2-7,TGCGCCAGCAGCCAAGGAGCGCTTGGCTCCTACGAGCAGTACTTC,CASSQGALGSYEQYF
.,TRBD1,TRBV10-3,TRBJ2-7,TGTGCCATCAGTGAGTCGACGACAGGGCCCTACGAGCAGTACTTC,CAISESTTGPYEQYF
.,.,TRBV19,TRBJ1-6,TGTGCCAGTGGTCCTGGGCGGGAGGGATCACCCCTCCACTTT,CASGPGREGSPLHF
.,TRBD1,TRBV6-1,TRBJ1-5,TGTGCCAGCAGTGAACAAGGGGGCCGTATTCTTAGTCAGCCCCAGCATTTT,CASSEQGGRILSQPQHF
.,.,TRBV5-8,TRBJ1-5,TGTGCCAGCAGCTTGGGTACGGCGGCGGGGGGCAATCAGCCCCAGCATTTT,CASSLGTAAGGNQPQHF
once,TRBD1,TRBV5-6,TRBJ1-2,TGTGCCAGCAGCTTGGACAGGGGTAACTATGGCTACACCTTC,CASSLDRGNYGYTF
.,TRBD1,TRBV5-4,TRBJ2-5,TGTGCCAGCAGCCGAGACAGGGCATGGGAGACCCAGTACTTC,CASSRDRAWETQYF
.,TRBD2,TRBV7-7,TRBJ2-1,TGTGCTAGCAGCTTAGGAGTGGGAGGGTCCGACAATGAGCAGTTCTTC,CASSLGVGGSDNEQFF
.,.,TRBV6-5,TRBJ1-1,TGTGCCAGCAGTTACTCCAGGGTTACTGAAGCTTTCTTT,CASSYSRVTEAFF
.,.,TRBV2,TRBJ1-5,TGTGCCAGCAGTGAACACGATAGCAATCAGCCCCAGCATTTT,CASSEHDSNQPQHF